This T cell receptor (beta chain) was sequenced during a study of identical twins. This clonotype was picked up a small number of times. cDNA carried unique molecular identifiers, and a universal primer site was added by template switching. MiXCR, applied by TCRdb to the 5' RACE reads, yields one record per CDR3 protein. The sample has more than 650,000 distinct CDR3 sequences, roughly 6.2% seen once. The clonotype comes from a man younger than 30 in good health. The sample comprised naive T cells sorted from blood.

The CDR3 DNA is TGTGCCAGCAGCCAAAGAAACAGGGCGGCCTACGAGCAGTACTTC. Its protein is CASSQRNRAAYEQYF. J is TRBJ2-7 and V is TRBV3-1, with D possibly matching TRBD1 (6 bases). Trimming took off 2 bases at V and 2 bases at J, with 13 bases between the two ends. There are 15 residues in the CDR3. Germline loops: CDR1 LGHDT, CDR2 YNNKEL (reference sequence).